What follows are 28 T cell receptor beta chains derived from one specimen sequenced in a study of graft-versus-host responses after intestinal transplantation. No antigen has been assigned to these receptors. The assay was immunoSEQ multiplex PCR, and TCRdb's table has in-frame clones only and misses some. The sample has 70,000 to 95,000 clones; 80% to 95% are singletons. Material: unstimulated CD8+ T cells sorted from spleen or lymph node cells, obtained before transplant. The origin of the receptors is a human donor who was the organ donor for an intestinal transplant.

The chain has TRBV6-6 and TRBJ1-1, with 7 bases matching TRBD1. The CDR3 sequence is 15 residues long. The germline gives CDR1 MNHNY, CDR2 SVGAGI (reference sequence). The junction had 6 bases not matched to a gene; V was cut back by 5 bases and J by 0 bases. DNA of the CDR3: TGTGCCAGCAGTCCTCCCGGACAGGTGAACACTGAAGCTTTCTTT. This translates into CASSPPGQVNTEAFF.

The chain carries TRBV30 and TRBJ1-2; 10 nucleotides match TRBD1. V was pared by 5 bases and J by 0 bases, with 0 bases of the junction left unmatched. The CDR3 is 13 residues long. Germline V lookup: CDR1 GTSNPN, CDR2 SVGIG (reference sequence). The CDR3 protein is CAWGTGANYGYTF. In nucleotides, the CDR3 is TGTGCCTGGGGGACAGGGGCTAACTATGGCTACACCTTC.

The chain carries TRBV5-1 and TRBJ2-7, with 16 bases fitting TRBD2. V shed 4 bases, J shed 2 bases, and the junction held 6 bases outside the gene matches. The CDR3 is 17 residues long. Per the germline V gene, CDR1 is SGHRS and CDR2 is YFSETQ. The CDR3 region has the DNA TGCGCCAGCAGCGAGGGACTAGCGGGAGGGGGAACCTACGAGCAGTACTTC. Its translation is CASSEGLAGGGTYEQYF.

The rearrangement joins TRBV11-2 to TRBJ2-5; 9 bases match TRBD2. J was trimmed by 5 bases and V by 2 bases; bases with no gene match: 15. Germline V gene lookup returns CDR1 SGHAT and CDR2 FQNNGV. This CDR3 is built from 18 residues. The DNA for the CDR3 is TGTGCCAGCAGCTTATTAGCCTTCCGGGTAGCGGGAGAGGAGACCCAGTACTTC. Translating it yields CASSLLAFRVAGEETQYF.

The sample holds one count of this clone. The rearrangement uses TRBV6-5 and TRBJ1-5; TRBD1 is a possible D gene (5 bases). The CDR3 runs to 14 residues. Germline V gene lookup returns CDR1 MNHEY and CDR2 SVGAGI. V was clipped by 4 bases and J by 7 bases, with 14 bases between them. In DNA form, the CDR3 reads TGTGCCAGCAGTTCATCAGGGTCGCAGCAGCCCCAGCATTTT. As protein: CASSSSGSQQPQHF.

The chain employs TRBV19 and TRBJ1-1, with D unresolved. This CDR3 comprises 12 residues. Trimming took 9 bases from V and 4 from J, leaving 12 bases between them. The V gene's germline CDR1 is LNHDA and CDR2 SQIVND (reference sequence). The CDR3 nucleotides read TGTGCCAGCAGGATTGGGAGCACTGAAGCTTTCTTT. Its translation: CASRIGSTEAFF.

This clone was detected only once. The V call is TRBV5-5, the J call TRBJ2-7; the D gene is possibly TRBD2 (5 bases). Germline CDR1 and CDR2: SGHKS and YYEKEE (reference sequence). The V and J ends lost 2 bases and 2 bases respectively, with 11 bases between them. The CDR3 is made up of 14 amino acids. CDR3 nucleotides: TGTGCCAGCAGCTTCAGCGGTCCTCCCTACGAGCAGTACTTC. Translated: CASSFSGPPYEQYF. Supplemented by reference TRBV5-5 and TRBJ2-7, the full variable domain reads DAGVTQSPTHLIKTRGQQVTLRCSPISGHKSVSWYQQVLGQGPQFIFQYYEKEERGRGNFPDRFSARQFPNYSSELNVNALLLGDSALYLCASSFSGPPYEQYFGPGTRLTVT.

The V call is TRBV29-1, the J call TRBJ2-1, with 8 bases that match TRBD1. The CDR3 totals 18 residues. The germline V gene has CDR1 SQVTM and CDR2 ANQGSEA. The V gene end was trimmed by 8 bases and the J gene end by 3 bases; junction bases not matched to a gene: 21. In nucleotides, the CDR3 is TGCAGCCCTAGGGCCAGTCTCTGGGACAGGTTCTTCTACAATGAGCAGTTCTTC. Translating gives CSPRASLWDRFFYNEQFF.

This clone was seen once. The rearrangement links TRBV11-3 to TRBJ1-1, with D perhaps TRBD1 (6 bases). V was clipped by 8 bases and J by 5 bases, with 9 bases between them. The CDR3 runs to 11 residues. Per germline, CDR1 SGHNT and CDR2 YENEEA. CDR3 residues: CASYRDTEAFF. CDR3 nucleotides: TGTGCCAGCTACAGGGATACTGAAGCTTTCTTT. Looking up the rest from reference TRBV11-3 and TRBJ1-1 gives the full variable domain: EAGVVQSPRYKIIEKKQPVAFWCNPISGHNTLYWYLQNLGQGPELLIRYENEEAVDDSQLPKDRFSAERLKGVDSTLKIQPAELGDSAVYLCASYRDTEAFFGQGTRLTVV.

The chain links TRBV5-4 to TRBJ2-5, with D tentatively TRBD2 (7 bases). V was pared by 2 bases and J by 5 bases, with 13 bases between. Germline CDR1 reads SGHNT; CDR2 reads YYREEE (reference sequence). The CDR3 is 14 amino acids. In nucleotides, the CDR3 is TGTGCCAGCAGCTTTGAGGGGGAGGGGGAGACCCAGTACTTC. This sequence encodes CASSFEGEGETQYF.

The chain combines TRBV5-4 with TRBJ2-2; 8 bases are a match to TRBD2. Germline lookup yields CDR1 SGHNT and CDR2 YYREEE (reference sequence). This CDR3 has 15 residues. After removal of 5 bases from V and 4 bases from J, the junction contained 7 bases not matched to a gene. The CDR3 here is CASSLTSVATGELFF. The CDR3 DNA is TGTGCCAGCAGTCTGACTAGCGTCGCCACCGGGGAGCTGTTTTTT.

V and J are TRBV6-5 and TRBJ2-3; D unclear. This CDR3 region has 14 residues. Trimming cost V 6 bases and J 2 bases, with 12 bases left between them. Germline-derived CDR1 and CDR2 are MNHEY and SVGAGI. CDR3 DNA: TGTGCCAGCAGCCGCGTAAGTCCCACAGATACGCAGTATTTT. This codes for CASSRVSPTDTQYF.

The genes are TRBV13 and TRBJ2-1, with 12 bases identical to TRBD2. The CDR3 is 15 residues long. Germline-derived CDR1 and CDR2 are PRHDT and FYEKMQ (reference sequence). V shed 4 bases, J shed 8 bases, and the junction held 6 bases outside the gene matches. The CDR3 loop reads CASSSATSGSDEQFF. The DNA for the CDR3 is TGTGCCAGCAGCTCGGCGACTAGCGGGAGTGATGAGCAGTTCTTC.

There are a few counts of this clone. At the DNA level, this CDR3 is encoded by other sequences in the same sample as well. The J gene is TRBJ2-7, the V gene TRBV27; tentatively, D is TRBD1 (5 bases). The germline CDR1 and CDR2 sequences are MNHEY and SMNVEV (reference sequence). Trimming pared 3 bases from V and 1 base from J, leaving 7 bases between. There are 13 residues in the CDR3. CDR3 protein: CASSLGQSYEQYF. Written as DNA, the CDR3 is TGTGCCAGCAGTTTGGGGCAGTCCTACGAGCAGTACTTC.

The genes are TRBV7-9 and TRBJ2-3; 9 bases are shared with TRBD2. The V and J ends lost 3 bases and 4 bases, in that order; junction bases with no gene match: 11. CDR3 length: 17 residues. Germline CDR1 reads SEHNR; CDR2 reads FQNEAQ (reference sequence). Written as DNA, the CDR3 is TGTGCCAGCAGCTTGGTAATAGCGGGAGAGGGGGCAGATACGCAGTATTTT. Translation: CASSLVIAGEGADTQYF.

The CDR3 spells CASSPSGGGTDEQYF. The CDR3 region has the DNA TGTGCCAGCAGCCCTAGCGGTGGGGGAACGGACGAGCAGTACTTC. The rearrangement links TRBV7-6 to TRBJ2-7, with 7 bases identical to TRBD2. The CDR3 is 15 residues long. With 5 bases clipped from V and 5 bases from J, the junction kept 12 bases outside the gene matches. Germline V gene data show CDR1 as SGHVS and CDR2 as FNYEAQ.

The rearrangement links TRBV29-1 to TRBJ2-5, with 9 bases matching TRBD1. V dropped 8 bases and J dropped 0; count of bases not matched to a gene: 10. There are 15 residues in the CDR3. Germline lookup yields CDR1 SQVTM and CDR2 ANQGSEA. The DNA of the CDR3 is TGCAGCCAGGACCGGGACAGGGACTACCAAGAGACCCAGTACTTC. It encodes CSQDRDRDYQETQYF.

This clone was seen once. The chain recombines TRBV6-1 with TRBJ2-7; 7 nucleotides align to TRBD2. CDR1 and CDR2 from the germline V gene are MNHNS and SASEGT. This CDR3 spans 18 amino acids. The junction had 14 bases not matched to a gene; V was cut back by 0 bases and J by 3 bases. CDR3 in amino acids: CASSEAPGGSGGYYEQYF. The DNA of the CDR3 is TGTGCCAGCAGTGAAGCGCCGGGGGGTTCGGGGGGATACTACGAGCAGTACTTC.

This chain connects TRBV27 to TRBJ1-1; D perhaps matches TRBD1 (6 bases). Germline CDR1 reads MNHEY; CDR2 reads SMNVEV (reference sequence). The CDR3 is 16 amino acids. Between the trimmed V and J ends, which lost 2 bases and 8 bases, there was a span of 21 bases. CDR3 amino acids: CASSLNDRQATGEAFF. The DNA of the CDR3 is TGTGCCAGCAGTTTAAATGACCGACAGGCCACGGGAGAAGCTTTCTTT.

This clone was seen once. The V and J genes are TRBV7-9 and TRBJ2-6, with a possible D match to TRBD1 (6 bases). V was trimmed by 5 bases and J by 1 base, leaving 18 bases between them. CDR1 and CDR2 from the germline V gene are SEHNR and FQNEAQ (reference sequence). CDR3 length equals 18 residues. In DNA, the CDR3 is TGTGCCAGCAGCCCAACGGACAGCGCCCCGTCTGGGGCCAACGTCCTGACTTTC. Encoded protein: CASSPTDSAPSGANVLTF.

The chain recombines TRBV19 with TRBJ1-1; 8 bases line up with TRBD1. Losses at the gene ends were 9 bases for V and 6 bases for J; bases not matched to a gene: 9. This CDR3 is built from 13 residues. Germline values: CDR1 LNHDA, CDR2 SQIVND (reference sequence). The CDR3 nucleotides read TGTGCCAGCCACCAGGGGGCTAGCGCTGAAGCTTTCTTT. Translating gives CASHQGASAEAFF.

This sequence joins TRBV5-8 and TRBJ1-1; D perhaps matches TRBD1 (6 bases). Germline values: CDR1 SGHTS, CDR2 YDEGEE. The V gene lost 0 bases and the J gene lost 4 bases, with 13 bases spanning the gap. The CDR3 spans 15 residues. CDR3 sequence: CASSLEGTLFTEAFF. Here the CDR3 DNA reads TGTGCCAGCAGCTTGGAGGGGACACTTTTCACTGAAGCTTTCTTT.

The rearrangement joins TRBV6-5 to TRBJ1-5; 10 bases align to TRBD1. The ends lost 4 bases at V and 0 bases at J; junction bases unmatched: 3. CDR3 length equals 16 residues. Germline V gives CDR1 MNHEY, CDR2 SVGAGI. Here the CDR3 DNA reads TGTGCCAGCAGTTCGACAGGGGGCTATAGCAATCAGCCCCAGCATTTT. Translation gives CASSSTGGYSNQPQHF.

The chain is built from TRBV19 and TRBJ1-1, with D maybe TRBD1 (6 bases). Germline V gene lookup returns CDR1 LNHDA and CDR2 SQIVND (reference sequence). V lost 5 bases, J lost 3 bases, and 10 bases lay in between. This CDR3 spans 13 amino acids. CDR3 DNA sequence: TGTGCCAGTAGTTCGGACAGATACACTGAAGCTTTCTTT. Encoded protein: CASSSDRYTEAFF. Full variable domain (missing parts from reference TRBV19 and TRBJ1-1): DGGITQSPKYLFRKEGQNVTLSCEQNLNHDAMYWYRQDPGQGLRLIYYSQIVNDFQKGDIAEGYSVSREKKESFPLTVTSAQKNPTAFYLCASSSDRYTEAFFGQGTRLTVV.

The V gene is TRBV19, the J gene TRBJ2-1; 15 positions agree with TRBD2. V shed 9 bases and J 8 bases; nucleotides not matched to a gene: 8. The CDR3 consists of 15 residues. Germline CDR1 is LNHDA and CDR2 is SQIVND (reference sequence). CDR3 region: CASEGLAGGFDEQFF. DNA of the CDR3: TGTGCCAGCGAGGGACTAGCGGGGGGATTCGATGAGCAGTTCTTC.

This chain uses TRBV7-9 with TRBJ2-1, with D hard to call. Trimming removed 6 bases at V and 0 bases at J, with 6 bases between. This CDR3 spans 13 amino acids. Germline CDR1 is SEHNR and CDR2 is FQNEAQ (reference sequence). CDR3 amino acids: CASSPRSYNEQFF. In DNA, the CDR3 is TGTGCCAGCAGTCCCCGCTCCTACAATGAGCAGTTCTTC.

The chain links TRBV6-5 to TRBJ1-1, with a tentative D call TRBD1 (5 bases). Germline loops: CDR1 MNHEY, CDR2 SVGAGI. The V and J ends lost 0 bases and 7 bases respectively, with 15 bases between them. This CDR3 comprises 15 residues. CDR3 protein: CASSYSMFDSYEAFF. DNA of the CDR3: TGTGCCAGCAGTTACTCGATGTTTGACAGTTATGAAGCTTTCTTT.

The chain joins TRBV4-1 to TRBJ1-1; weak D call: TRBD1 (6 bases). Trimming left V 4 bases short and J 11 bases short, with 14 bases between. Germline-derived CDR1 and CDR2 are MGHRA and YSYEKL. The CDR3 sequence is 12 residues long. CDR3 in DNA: TGCGCCAGCAGCCTTACAGGGACGAGCGCTTTCTTT. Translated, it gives CASSLTGTSAFF.